Each of the 28 T cell receptor beta chains below was sequenced from the same sample in a study of response to subunit inactivated influenza vaccine. TCRdb re-called the RT-PCR reads with MiXCR, one entry per CDR3 protein. The sample consists of some 500,000 distinct CDR3 sequences, 25% of them appearing once. Sequencing was performed on CD4+ T cells sorted from PBMCs, taken more than 4 days after vaccination. These receptors all stem from a man aged 50 or older who received an inactivated influenza vaccine.

V and J are TRBV5-1 and TRBJ2-3; D is perhaps TRBD1 (5 bases). Germline V lookup: CDR1 SGHRS, CDR2 YFSETQ. The CDR3 extends over 15 amino acids. Trimming cost V 0 bases and J 2 bases, with 10 bases left between them. CDR3 DNA sequence: TGCGCCAGCAGCTTGGGTTCAGGGAACACAGATACGCAGTATTTT. This encodes CASSLGSGNTDTQYF.

The rearrangement links TRBV7-8 to TRBJ2-5; a weak D match, TRBD1 (5 bases). This CDR3 is 14 amino acids long. Germline V gene sequence: CDR1 SGHVS, CDR2 FQNEAQ. The ends were cut back, 4 bases at V and 5 bases at J, with 14 bases in the middle. The CDR3 DNA reads TGTGCCAGCAGCTCAGCCAGGGTTACGGAGACCCAGTACTTC. Its protein is CASSSARVTETQYF.

The gene calls are TRBV7-2 and TRBJ2-1; no firm D call. CDR1 SGHTA and CDR2 FQGNSA come from the germline V gene. Trimming stripped 0 bases from V and 4 bases from J, with 10 bases between. This CDR3 comprises 15 residues. The CDR3 loop reads CASSLARRLYNEQFF. CDR3 coding DNA: TGTGCCAGCAGCTTAGCGCGAAGACTGTACAATGAGCAGTTCTTC.

V usage is TRBV5-5 and J usage is TRBJ1-1; D possibly corresponds to TRBD1 (5 bases). Germline-derived CDR1 and CDR2 are SGHKS and YYEKEE (reference sequence). The V end lost 0 bases, the J end lost 0 bases, and 18 bases lay between the germline ends. The CDR3 is 18 residues long. This chain's CDR3 is CASSLASVGTGVNTEAFF. The CDR3 nucleotides read TGTGCCAGCAGCTTGGCCTCTGTGGGGACGGGAGTGAACACTGAAGCTTTCTTT.

This clonotype has a handful of counts. This rearrangement joins TRBV7-2 to TRBJ2-3; no firm D call. This CDR3 comprises 15 residues. Germline lookup yields CDR1 SGHTA and CDR2 FQGNSA. Trimming removed 2 bases at V and 0 bases at J, with 9 bases between. CDR3 loop: CASSLLPASTDTQYF. DNA of the CDR3: TGTGCCAGCAGCTTACTTCCAGCGAGCACAGATACGCAGTATTTT.

This clonotype turned up a few times. CDR3 DNA sequence: TGTGCCAGCAGCTTAAGGGGGACAGGGATATATGGTGAGCAGTTCTTC. Its protein is CASSLRGTGIYGEQFF. The genes are TRBV7-2 and TRBJ2-1; 9 positions match TRBD1. The CDR3 runs to 16 residues. Germline-derived CDR1 and CDR2 are SGHTA and FQGNSA. Germline trimming cut 2 bases from V and 9 bases from J; bases unmatched to any gene: 11.

V and J are TRBV25-1 and TRBJ2-2, with D possibly matching TRBD2 (5 bases). V was pared by 5 bases and J by 4 bases, with 17 bases between. The CDR3 runs to 16 residues. The germline CDR1 and CDR2 sequences are MGHDK and SYGVNS. The DNA of the CDR3 is TGTGCCAGCAGTAAACCGGGATTAAAGAGCACCGGGGAGCTGTTTTTT. This gives the protein CASSKPGLKSTGELFF.

This clonotype was detected a few times. This chain connects TRBV6-1 to TRBJ1-1, with TRBD1 matching over 7 bases. Germline CDR1 is MNHNS and CDR2 is SASEGT. The CDR3 consists of 14 residues. The junction had 7 bases not matched to a gene; V was cut back by 3 bases and J by 6 bases. The CDR3 sequence: CASSEIGGDAEAFF. The DNA for the CDR3 is TGTGCCAGCAGTGAGATAGGGGGCGACGCTGAAGCTTTCTTT.

The rearrangement links TRBV12-3 or TRBV12-4 to TRBJ2-3; 7 bases align to TRBD1. This CDR3 is 15 amino acids long. Trimming at V came to 10 bases and at J to 3 bases, leaving 13 bases not matched to a gene. DNA for the CDR3: TGTGCCATCTCTGTTCCGGGACAGTCTACAGATACGCAGTATTTT. Its translation: CAISVPGQSTDTQYF.

This clonotype has a handful of counts. This chain connects TRBV6-5 to TRBJ2-7; the D is unclear. The CDR3 has 13 residues. Deletions cut 5 bases from V and 2 bases from J, with 10 bases between. Per germline, CDR1 MNHEY and CDR2 SVGAGI. The CDR3 DNA reads TGTGCCAGCAGTCGCCCGAGAACCTACGAGCAGTACTTC. Amino acids: CASSRPRTYEQYF.

The chain joins TRBV5-5 to TRBJ1-2; D gene ambiguous. V was pared by 2 bases and J by 1 base, with 3 bases between. Germline CDR1 is SGHKS and CDR2 is YYEKEE (reference sequence). CDR3 length: 12 residues. The CDR3 sequence: CASSFLNYGYTF. The CDR3 bases are TGTGCCAGCAGCTTCCTTAACTATGGCTACACCTTC. Looking up the rest from reference TRBV5-5 and TRBJ1-2 gives the full variable domain: DAGVTQSPTHLIKTRGQQVTLRCSPISGHKSVSWYQQVLGQGPQFIFQYYEKEERGRGNFPDRFSARQFPNYSSELNVNALLLGDSALYLCASSFLNYGYTFGSGTRLTVV.

In its sample, this clonotype was seen many times. This sequence joins TRBV12-3 or TRBV12-4 and TRBJ2-1; 10 bases agree with TRBD1. CDR3 size: 15 residues. J lost 6 bases, V lost 3 bases, and 5 bases had no gene match. Written as DNA, the CDR3 is TGTGCCAGCAGTTTCTGGGACAGGGGCGGCAATGAGCAGTTCTTC. Encoded protein: CASSFWDRGGNEQFF.

This clonotype was recorded many times. The rearrangement uses TRBV7-8 and TRBJ1-4; no clear D gene. Per germline, CDR1 SGHVS and CDR2 FQNEAQ. This CDR3 is built from 13 residues. V was cut by 10 bases and J by 0 bases, with 9 bases left in between. CDR3 residues: CATSGATNEKLFF. CDR3 in DNA: TGTGCCACCTCGGGTGCAACTAATGAAAAACTGTTTTTT.

V usage is TRBV5-6 and J usage is TRBJ2-3, with D hard to call. The CDR3 sequence is 15 residues long. Trimming shortened V by 0 bases and J by 1 base, and 9 bases separated the two germline ends. Germline loops: CDR1 SGHDT, CDR2 YYEEEE. The CDR3 bases are TGTGCCAGCAGCTTGGCCGGGTTTCGCACAGATACGCAGTATTTT. Protein sequence: CASSLAGFRTDTQYF.

This clonotype was counted between two and nine times. The chain links TRBV20-1 to TRBJ1-6; TRBD1 is a possible D gene (5 bases). Germline V gene lookup returns CDR1 DFQATT and CDR2 SNEGSKA (reference sequence). Trimming took off 3 bases at V and 5 bases at J, with 11 bases between the two ends. The CDR3 totals 14 residues. The CDR3 coding sequence is TGCAGTGCTAGCGAGGGGTACAATAATTCACCCCTCCACTTT. This gives the protein CSASEGYNNSPLHF.

This clonotype was found once. This chain connects TRBV7-8 to TRBJ2-5, with D possibly TRBD2 on 5 matching bases. Germline lookup yields CDR1 SGHVS and CDR2 FQNEAQ. V was clipped by 1 base and J by 9 bases, with 21 bases between them. The CDR3 covers 16 residues. CDR3 sequence: CASSLVVGPSTGSQYF. The CDR3 DNA sequence: TGTGCCAGCAGCTTAGTCGTGGGTCCTAGCACCGGTTCCCAGTACTTC. Filled out from reference TRBV7-8 and TRBJ2-5, the complete variable domain reads GAGVSQSPRYKVAKRGQDVALRCDPISGHVSLFWYQQALGQGPEFLTYFQNEAQLDKSGLPSDRFFAERPEGSVSTLKIQRTQQEDSAVYLCASSLVVGPSTGSQYFGPGTRLLVL.

The table lists this clonotype with a few counts. This chain connects TRBV12-3 or TRBV12-4 to TRBJ2-7, with 16 nucleotides matching TRBD2. V dropped 3 bases and J dropped 4; count of bases not matched to a gene: 3. The CDR3 has 16 amino acids. The DNA of the CDR3 is TGTGCCAGCAGTTTGGGACTAGCGGGAGGGCTTTACGAGCAGTACTTC. Its translation: CASSLGLAGGLYEQYF.

J is TRBJ2-1 and V is TRBV4-3; 8 bases are a match to TRBD2. Germline CDR1 reads LGHNA; CDR2 reads YSLEER. The CDR3 length is 16 residues. The trim removed 0 bases at V and 6 bases at J, leaving 7 bases unmatched. The CDR3 DNA follows: TGCGCCAGCAGCCAAGATCGCGGGACTAGTTTCAATGAGCAGTTCTTC. It codes for CASSQDRGTSFNEQFF.

Concerning this clonotype: At one of its ends the junction is not consistent with the germline gene, which may arise from a read error. The chain is built from TRBV20-1 and TRBJ2-1; 11 bases map to TRBD2. The CDR3 consists of 17 residues. The germline CDR1 and CDR2 sequences are DFQATT and SNEGSKA (reference sequence). The DNA for the CDR3 is TGCTGTGCTAAAGAGTTCGGGACTAGCGGTCGCTACAATGAGCAGTTCTTC. It codes for CCAKEFGTSGRYNEQFF.

The rearrangement links TRBV6-7 to TRBJ1-5; weak D call: TRBD1 (6 bases). TRBV6-7 falls under the ORF class, with uncertain function. Trimming pared 6 bases from V and 6 bases from J, leaving 18 bases between. The CDR3 covers 15 residues. The CDR3 loop reads CASRAHYRVPQPQHF. CDR3 nucleotides: TGTGCCAGCAGAGCACACTACAGGGTTCCTCAGCCCCAGCATTTT.

In this sample, this clonotype turned up a few times. The chain carries TRBV7-3 and TRBJ1-2; D is uncertain. The CDR3 length is 10 residues. Germline lookup yields CDR1 SGHTA and CDR2 FQGTGA. V dropped 5 bases and J dropped 7 bases, with 5 bases sitting between them. CDR3 bases: TGTGCCAGCAGCCGTTCTGGCTACACCTTC. Translating it yields CASSRSGYTF.

The V call is TRBV15, the J call TRBJ1-3; D call uncertain. The CDR3 totals 13 residues. V was trimmed by 8 bases and J by 0 bases, leaving 8 bases between them. Germline V gene lookup returns CDR1 LNHNV and CDR2 YYDKDF (reference sequence). CDR3 region: CATSGDSGNTIYF. The DNA for the CDR3 is TGTGCCACCTCCGGTGACTCTGGAAACACCATATATTTT.

This chain uses TRBV11-2 with TRBJ2-5, with no clear D. V was pared by 1 base and J by 4 bases, with 10 bases between. The V gene's germline CDR1 is SGHAT and CDR2 FQNNGV. The CDR3 is 14 amino acids. CDR3 in DNA: TGTGCCAGCAGCTTAGGCCCCTCCTCAGAGACCCAGTACTTC. As protein: CASSLGPSSETQYF.

The table lists this clonotype with a few counts. The gene calls are TRBV9 and TRBJ2-6; D perhaps matches TRBD2 (6 bases). In germline, CDR1 is SGDLS, CDR2 YYNGEE. V shed 0 bases and J shed 0 bases, with 16 bases lying between them. The CDR3 totals 19 residues. The CDR3 sequence is CASSVVGGLHSSGANVLTF. The CDR3 DNA is TGTGCCAGCAGCGTAGTCGGGGGACTCCACAGCTCTGGGGCCAACGTCCTGACTTTC.

This clonotype was detected only a few times. The V call is TRBV5-1, the J call TRBJ2-1, with 11 nucleotides matching TRBD2. Germline CDR1 is SGHRS and CDR2 is YFSETQ. CDR3 length: 17 residues. V lost 0 bases, J lost 4 bases, and 6 bases stayed unmatched. The CDR3 region has the DNA TGCGCCAGCAGCTTGGATAGCGGGGGGGCCTTTTACAATGAGCAGTTCTTC. It specifies CASSLDSGGAFYNEQFF.

The rearrangement links TRBV6-5 to TRBJ2-7, with 11 bases identical to TRBD2. The junction had 11 bases not matched to a gene; V was cut back by 4 bases and J by 6 bases. This CDR3 contains 16 residues. Germline loops: CDR1 MNHEY, CDR2 SVGAGI. CDR3 protein: CASSSHETSGKGEQYF. As DNA, the CDR3 is TGTGCCAGCAGTTCCCACGAGACTAGCGGGAAGGGCGAGCAGTACTTC.

A note on this clonotype: Sequence at one end of the junction differs from germline and may be a read error. The chain uses TRBV12-3 or TRBV12-4 and TRBJ1-5; D is unresolved. This CDR3 has 12 amino acids. The CDR3 region has the DNA TGTGCCAGCAGCGACTCTCGTCAGGCCCAGCATTTT. It specifies CASSDSRQAQHF.

In its sample, this clonotype was seen many times. The rearrangement links TRBV7-2 to TRBJ2-7, with 9 bases fitting TRBD1. The CDR3 is 14 amino acids. Trimming removed 7 bases from V and 6 bases from J; junction bases left unmatched: 10. CDR1 and CDR2 (germline): SGHTA, FQGNSA. In nucleotides, the CDR3 is TGTGCCAGCAACTCACAGGGGGCAACGACCGAGCAGTACTTC. Its translation is CASNSQGATTEQYF.